This is a list of T cell receptor beta chains from one sample in a study of shared clonotypes between healthy human individuals. Method: immunoSEQ multiplex PCR; TCRdb's copy keeps in-frame clones and lacks some. The sample lists about 180,000 clones; around 93% were seen once. Sequenced material: naive CD4+ T cells sorted from blood. These receptors all come from a woman under 40 in good health. Both conserved end residues are part of each CDR3. A D gene is named only where the DNA matches it firmly. Rows give clone size only sometimes, using once, few, many, or a class for an expanded clone.

d_call j_call clone_size v_call cdr3_nt cdr3_aa
TRBD1 TRBJ2-5 NA TRBV28 TGTGCCAGCAGTTCGCCACAGGGGTGGGGGAGCTCCCAGTACTTC CASSSPQGWGSSQYF
NA TRBJ1-3 NA TRBV25-1 TGTGCCAGCAGTGAATGGGAGACAGCTGGAAACACCATATATTTT CASSEWETAGNTIYF
NA TRBJ2-2 NA TRBV2 TGTGCCAGCAGTGACGGGAGCGTGGGCAGGGGCGGGGAGCTGTTTTTT CASSDGSVGRGGELFF
NA TRBJ2-3 once TRBV21-1 TGTGCCAGCAGCAAAGGGGGGGGAGCCTGCACAGATACGCAGTATTTT CASSKGGGACTDTQYF
NA TRBJ2-7 NA TRBV28 TGTGCCAGCAGTCAGGGAAGGGATTTCGAGCAGTACTTC CASSQGRDFEQYF
NA TRBJ2-7 NA TRBV7-8 TGTGCCAGCAGCCATAGGGGGTCCTACGAGCAGTACTTC CASSHRGSYEQYF
TRBD1 TRBJ1-2 NA TRBV11-2 TGTGCCAGCAGCTCCTCCGGGACAGAGGATGGCTACACCTTC CASSSSGTEDGYTF
NA TRBJ2-5 NA TRBV7-2 TGTGCCAGCAGCTTAGTGGCAGAGACCCAGTACTTC CASSLVAETQYF
NA TRBJ1-5 NA TRBV6-1 TGTGCCAGCAGTGAGGTGGTCAGCAATCAGCCCCAGCATTTT CASSEVVSNQPQHF
NA TRBJ1-2 NA TRBV6-5 TGTGCCAGCAGCGTTGGCAGCAGCTATGGCTACACCTTC CASSVGSSYGYTF
NA TRBJ1-6 NA TRBV6-6 TGTGCCGTCCAGGGCCCTTCCTATAATTCACCCCTCCACTTT CAVQGPSYNSPLHF
NA TRBJ2-7 once TRBV27 TGTGCCAGCAGCATTGGAGACCCGGGACTGACAACCTACGAGCAGTACTTC CASSIGDPGLTTYEQYF
NA TRBJ1-1 NA TRBV21-1 TGTGCCGCGAGGGGCGCGAACACTGAAGCTTTCTTT CAARGANTEAFF
TRBD2 TRBJ2-3 NA TRBV28 TGTGCCAGCAGTTTTCTAGCGGGAGGTAGTGCAGATACGCAGTATTTT CASSFLAGGSADTQYF